This TCR beta chain was sequenced in a study of shared clonotypes between healthy human individuals. Concerning this clone: What it binds is unknown.

The V and J ends lost 4 bases and 4 bases respectively, with 14 bases between them. This CDR3 comprises 15 residues. In germline, CDR1 is MDHEN, CDR2 SYDVKM. Whole-study findings and limits: Among non-shared clonotypes, generation probabilities were lower than among those shared by all four donors.

Only CD45RO-negative cells positively selected for CCR7 counted as naive CD8 cells, so terminally differentiated effector memory CD45RA+ cells were excluded. The run depth of the assay was deep. Method: immunoSEQ multiplex PCR; TCRdb's copy keeps in-frame clones and lacks some. Among around 2,000,000 clones, about 92% were seen once, and the ten largest hold around 1.7%. The sample was naive CD8+ T cells from PBMCs. This TCR was sampled from a man younger than 35 in good health. Some clones in this sample may be carry-over from other donors' samples. The V and J genes are TRBV28 and TRBJ2-1, with D possibly being TRBD2 (5 bases). This CDR3 reads CASSSPADSYNEQFF. CDR3 in DNA: TGTGCCAGCAGTTCCCCCGCGGACTCGTACAATGAGCAGTTCTTC.